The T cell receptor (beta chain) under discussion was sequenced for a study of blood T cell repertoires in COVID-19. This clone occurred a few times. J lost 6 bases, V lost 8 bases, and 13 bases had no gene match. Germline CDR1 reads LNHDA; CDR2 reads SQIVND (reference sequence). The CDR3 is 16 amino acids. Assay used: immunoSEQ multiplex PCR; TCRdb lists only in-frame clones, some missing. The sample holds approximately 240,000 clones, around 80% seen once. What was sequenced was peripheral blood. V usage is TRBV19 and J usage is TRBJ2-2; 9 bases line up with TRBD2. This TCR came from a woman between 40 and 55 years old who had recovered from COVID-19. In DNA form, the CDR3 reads TGTGCCAGTCCCCCCCCCGGGCTAGCGGGGCCCGGGGAGCTGTTTTTT. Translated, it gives CASPPPGLAGPGELFF.